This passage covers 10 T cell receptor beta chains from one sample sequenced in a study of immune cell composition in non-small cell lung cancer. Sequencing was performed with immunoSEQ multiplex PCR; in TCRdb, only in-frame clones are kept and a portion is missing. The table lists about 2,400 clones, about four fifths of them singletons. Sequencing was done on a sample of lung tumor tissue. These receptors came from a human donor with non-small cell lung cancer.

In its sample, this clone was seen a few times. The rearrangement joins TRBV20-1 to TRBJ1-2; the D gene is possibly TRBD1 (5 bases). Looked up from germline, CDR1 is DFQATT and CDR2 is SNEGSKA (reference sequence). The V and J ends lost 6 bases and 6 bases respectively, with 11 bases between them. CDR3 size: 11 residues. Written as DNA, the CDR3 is TGCAGTGCCGTCAGACAGAATGGCTACACCTTC. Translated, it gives CSAVRQNGYTF.

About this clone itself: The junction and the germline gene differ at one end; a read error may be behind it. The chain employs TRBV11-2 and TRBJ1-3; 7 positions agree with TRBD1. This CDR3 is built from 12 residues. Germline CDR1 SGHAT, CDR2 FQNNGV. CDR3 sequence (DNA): TGTGCCAGCAGTTTCTCAAGGGGGCCCGGGGATTTT. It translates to CASSFSRGPGDF.

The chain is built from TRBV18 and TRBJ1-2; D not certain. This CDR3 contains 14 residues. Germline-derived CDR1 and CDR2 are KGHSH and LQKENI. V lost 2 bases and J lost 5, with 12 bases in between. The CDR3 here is CASSPTGYSYGYTF. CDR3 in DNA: TGTGCCAGCTCACCAACCGGGTATTCGTATGGCTACACCTTC.

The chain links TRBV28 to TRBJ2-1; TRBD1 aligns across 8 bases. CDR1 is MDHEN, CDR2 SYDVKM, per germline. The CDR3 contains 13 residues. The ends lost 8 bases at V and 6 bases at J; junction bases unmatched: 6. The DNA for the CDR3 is TGTGCCAGCTGGACAGGGTCGGGCAATGAGCAGTTCTTC. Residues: CASWTGSGNEQFF.

Written as DNA, the CDR3 is TGTGCCAGCAGTCAGACAGGGGGCGATTCACCCCTCCACTTT. It is translated as CASSQTGGDSPLHF. The chain has TRBV6-6 and TRBJ1-6, with TRBD1 matching 10 bases. The ends lost 5 bases at V and 8 bases at J; junction bases unmatched: 3. Germline-derived CDR1 and CDR2 are MNHNY and SVGAGI (reference sequence). The CDR3 is made up of 14 amino acids.

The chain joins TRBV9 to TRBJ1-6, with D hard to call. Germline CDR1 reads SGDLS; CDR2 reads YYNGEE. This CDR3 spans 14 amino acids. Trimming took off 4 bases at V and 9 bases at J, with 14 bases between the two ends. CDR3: CASSPGGVLSPLHF. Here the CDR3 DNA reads TGTGCCAGCAGCCCCGGCGGAGTACTTTCACCCCTCCACTTT.

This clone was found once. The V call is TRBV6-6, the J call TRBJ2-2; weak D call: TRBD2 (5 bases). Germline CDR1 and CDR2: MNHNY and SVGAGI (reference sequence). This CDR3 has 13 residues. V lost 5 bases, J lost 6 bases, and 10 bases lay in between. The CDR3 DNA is TGTGCCAGCAGTCGGGATGCCCCCGGGGAGCTGTTTTTT. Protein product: CASSRDAPGELFF.

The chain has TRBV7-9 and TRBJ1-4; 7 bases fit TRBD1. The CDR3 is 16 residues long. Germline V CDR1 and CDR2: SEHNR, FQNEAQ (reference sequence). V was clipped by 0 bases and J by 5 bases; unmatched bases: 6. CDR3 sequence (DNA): TGTGCCAGCAGCTTAGCGCCGGACAGGAGAAATGAAAAACTGTTTTTT. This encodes CASSLAPDRRNEKLFF. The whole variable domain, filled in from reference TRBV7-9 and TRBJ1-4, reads DTGVSQNPRHKITKRGQNVTFRCDPISEHNRLYWYRQTLGQGPEFLTYFQNEAQLEKSRLLSDRFSAERPKGSFSTLEIQRTEQGDSAMYLCASSLAPDRRNEKLFFGSGTQLSVL.

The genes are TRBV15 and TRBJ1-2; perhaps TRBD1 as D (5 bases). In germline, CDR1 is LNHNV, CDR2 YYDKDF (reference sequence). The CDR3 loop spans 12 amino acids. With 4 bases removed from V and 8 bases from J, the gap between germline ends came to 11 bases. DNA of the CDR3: TGTGCCACCAGCAAAAACAGGATCGGCTACACCTTC. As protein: CATSKNRIGYTF.

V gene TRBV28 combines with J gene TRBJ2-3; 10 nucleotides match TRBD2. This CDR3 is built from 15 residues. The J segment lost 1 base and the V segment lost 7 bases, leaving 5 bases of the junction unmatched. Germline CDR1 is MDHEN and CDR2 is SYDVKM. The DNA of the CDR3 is TGTGCCAGCATTCCCGGGACTAGCGGCACAGATACGCAGTATTTT. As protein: CASIPGTSGTDTQYF.